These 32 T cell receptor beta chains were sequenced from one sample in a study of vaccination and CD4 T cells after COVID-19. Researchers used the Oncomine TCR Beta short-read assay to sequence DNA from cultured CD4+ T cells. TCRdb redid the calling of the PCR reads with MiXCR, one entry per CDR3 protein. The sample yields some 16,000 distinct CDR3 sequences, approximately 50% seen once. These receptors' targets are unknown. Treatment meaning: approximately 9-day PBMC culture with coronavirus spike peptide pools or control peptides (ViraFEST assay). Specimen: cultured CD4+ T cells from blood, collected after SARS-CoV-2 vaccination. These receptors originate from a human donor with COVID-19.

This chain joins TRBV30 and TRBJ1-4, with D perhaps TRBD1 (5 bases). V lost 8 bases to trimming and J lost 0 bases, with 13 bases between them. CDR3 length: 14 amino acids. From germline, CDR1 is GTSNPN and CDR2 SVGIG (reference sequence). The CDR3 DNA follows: TGTGCCGCGCCTGACAGAACAACTAATGAAAAACTGTTTTTT. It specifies CAAPDRTTNEKLFF. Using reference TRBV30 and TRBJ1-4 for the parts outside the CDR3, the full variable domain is SQTIHQWPATLVQPVGSPLSLECTVEGTSNPNLYWYRQAAGRGLQLLFYSVGIGQISSEVPQNLSASRPQDRQFILSSKKLLLSDSGFYLCAAPDRTTNEKLFFGSGTQLSVL.

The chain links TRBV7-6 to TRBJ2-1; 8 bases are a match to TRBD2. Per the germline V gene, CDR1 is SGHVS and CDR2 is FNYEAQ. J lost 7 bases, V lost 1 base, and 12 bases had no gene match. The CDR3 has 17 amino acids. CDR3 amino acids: CASSLVAGGRGLNEQFF. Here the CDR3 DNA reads TGTGCCAGCAGCTTAGTGGCGGGGGGCCGGGGCCTTAATGAGCAGTTCTTC.

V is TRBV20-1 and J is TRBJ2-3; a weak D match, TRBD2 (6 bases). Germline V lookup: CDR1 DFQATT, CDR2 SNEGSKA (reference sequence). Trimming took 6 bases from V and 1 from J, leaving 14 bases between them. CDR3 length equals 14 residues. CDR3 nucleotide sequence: TGCAGTGCCCACACTAGCTCCGGCACAGATACGCAGTATTTT. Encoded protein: CSAHTSSGTDTQYF.

CDR3 in DNA: TGCGCCAGCAGCCAAGATAGGGGCACCCGGCCGGCTTTCTTT. Amino acid sequence: CASSQDRGTRPAFF. J is TRBJ1-1 and V is TRBV4-1, with D perhaps TRBD1 (5 bases). The CDR3 is 14 residues long. CDR1 and CDR2 from the germline V gene are MGHRA and YSYEKL. The ends were cut back, 0 bases at V and 11 bases at J, with 16 bases in the middle.

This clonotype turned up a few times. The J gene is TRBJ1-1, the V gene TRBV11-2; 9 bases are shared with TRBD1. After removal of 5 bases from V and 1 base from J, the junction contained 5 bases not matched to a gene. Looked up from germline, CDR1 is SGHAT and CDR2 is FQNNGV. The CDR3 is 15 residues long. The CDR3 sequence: CASSPPGQGNTEAFF. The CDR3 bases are TGTGCCAGCAGCCCACCGGGACAGGGGAACACTGAAGCTTTCTTT.

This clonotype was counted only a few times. CDR3 sequence reads: CASSYRDSDQPQHF. CDR3 in DNA: TGTGCCAGCAGCTATCGGGACAGCGATCAGCCCCAGCATTTT. This rearrangement joins TRBV7-8 to TRBJ1-5, with 7 bases identical to TRBD1. V dropped 4 bases and J dropped 5; count of bases not matched to a gene: 5. Germline loops: CDR1 SGHVS, CDR2 FQNEAQ. The CDR3 extends over 14 amino acids.

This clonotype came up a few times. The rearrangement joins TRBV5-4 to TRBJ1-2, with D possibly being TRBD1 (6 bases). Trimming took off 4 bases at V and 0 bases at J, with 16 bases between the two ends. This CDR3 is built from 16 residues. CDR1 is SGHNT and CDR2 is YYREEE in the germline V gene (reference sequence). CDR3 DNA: TGTGCCAGCAGCCCCCGGACAGAAACTTCTAACTATGGCTACACCTTC. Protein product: CASSPRTETSNYGYTF.

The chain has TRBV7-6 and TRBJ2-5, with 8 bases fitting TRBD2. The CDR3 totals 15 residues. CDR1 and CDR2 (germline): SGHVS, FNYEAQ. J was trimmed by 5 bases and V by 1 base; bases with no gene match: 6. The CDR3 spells CASSLDGGARETQYF. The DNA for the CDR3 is TGTGCCAGCAGCTTAGACGGGGGGGCCAGGGAGACCCAGTACTTC. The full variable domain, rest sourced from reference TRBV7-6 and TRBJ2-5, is GAGVSQSPRYKVTKRGQDVALRCDPISGHVSLYWYRQALGQGPEFLTYFNYEAQQDKSGLPNDRFSAERPEGSISTLTIQRTEQRDSAMYRCASSLDGGARETQYFGPGTRLLVL.

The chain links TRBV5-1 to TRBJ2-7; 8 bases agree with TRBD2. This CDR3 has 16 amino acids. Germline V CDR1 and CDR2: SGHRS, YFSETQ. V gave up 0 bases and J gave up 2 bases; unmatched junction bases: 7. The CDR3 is CASSLGSSGLTYEQYF. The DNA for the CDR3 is TGCGCCAGCAGCTTGGGGTCTAGCGGGTTGACCTACGAGCAGTACTTC.

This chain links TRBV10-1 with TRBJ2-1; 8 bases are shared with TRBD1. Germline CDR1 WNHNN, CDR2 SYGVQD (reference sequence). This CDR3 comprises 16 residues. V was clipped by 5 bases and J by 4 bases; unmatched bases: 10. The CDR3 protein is CASSYTGGMRYNEQFF. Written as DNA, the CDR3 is TGCGCCAGCAGTTATACAGGGGGAATGAGGTACAATGAGCAGTTCTTC.

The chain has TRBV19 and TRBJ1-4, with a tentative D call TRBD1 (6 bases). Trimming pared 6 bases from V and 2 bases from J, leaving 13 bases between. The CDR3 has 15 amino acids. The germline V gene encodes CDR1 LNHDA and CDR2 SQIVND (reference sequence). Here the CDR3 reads CASSRRGATNEKLFF. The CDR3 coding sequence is TGTGCCAGTAGCAGGAGGGGGGCCACTAATGAAAAACTGTTTTTT.

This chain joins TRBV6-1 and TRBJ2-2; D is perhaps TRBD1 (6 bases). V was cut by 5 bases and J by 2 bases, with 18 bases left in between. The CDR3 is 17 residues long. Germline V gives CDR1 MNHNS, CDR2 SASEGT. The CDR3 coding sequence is TGTGCCAGCAGTACCATGAAGACAGGAGCTAACACCGGGGAGCTGTTTTTT. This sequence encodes CASSTMKTGANTGELFF.

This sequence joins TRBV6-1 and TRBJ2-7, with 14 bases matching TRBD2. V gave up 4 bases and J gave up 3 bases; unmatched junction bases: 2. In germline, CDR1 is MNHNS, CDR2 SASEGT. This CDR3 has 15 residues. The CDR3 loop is CASSGGTSGGYEQYF. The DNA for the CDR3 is TGTGCCAGCAGTGGCGGGACTAGCGGGGGCTACGAGCAGTACTTC.

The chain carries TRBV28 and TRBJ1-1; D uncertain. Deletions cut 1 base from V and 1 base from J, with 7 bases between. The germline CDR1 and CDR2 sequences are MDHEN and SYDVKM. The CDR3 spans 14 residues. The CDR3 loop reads CASSLFSKNTEAFF. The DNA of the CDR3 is TGTGCCAGCAGTTTATTCAGTAAGAACACTGAAGCTTTCTTT. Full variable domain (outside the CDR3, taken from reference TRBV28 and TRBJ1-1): DVKVTQSSRYLVKRTGEKVFLECVQDMDHENMFWYRQDPGLGLRLIYFSYDVKMKEKGDIPEGYSVSREKKERFSLILESASTNQTSMYLCASSLFSKNTEAFFGQGTRLTVV.

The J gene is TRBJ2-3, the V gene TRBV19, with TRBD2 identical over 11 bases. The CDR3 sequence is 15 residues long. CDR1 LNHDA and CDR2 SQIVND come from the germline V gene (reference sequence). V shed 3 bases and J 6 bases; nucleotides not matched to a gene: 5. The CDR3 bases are TGTGCCAGTAGTATTTTCTCTAGCGGGGGGGATACGCAGTATTTT. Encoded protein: CASSIFSSGGDTQYF.

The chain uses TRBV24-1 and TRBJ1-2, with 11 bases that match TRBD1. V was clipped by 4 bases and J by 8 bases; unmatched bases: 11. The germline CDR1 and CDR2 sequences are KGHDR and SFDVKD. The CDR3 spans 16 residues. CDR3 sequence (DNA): TGTGCCACCAGTGAACCAAGGACAGGGGGCGATAACGGCTACACCTTC. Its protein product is CATSEPRTGGDNGYTF.

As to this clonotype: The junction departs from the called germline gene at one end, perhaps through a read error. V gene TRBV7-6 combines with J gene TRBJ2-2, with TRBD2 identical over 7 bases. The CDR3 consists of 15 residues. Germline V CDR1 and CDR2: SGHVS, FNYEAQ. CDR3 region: CASSLIGLGTGEPFF. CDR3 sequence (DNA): TGTGCCAGCAGCTTGATCGGACTAGGCACCGGGGAGCCGTTTTTT.

CDR3 in amino acids: CASTAGTPDEAFF. The CDR3 nucleotides are TGTGCCAGCACCGCCGGGACCCCAGATGAAGCTTTCTTT. The chain links TRBV12-3 or TRBV12-4 to TRBJ1-1; possibly TRBD1 for D (5 bases). This CDR3 has 13 amino acids. V lost 7 bases and J 7 bases, leaving 16 bases between the germline ends.

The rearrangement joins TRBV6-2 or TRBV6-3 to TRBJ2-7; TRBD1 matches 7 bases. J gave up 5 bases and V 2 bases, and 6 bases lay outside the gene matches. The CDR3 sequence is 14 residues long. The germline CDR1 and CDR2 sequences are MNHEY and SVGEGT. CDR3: CASSYTDRVNEQYF. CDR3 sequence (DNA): TGTGCCAGCAGTTACACCGACAGGGTAAACGAGCAGTACTTC.

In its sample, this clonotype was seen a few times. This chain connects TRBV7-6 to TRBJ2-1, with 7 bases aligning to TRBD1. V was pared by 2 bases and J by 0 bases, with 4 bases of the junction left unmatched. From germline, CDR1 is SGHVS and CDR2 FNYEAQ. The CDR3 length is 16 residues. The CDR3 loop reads CASSLTGASSYNEQFF. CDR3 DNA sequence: TGTGCCAGCAGCTTAACAGGGGCCAGCTCCTACAATGAGCAGTTCTTC. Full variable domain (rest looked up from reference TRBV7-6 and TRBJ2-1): GAGVSQSPRYKVTKRGQDVALRCDPISGHVSLYWYRQALGQGPEFLTYFNYEAQQDKSGLPNDRFSAERPEGSISTLTIQRTEQRDSAMYRCASSLTGASSYNEQFFGPGTRLTVL.

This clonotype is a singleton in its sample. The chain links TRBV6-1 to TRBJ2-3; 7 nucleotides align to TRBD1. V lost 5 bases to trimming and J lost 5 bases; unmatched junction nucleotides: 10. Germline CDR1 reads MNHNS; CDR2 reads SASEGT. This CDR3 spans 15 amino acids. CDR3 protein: CASSKPGQIRDTQYF. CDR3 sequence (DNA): TGTGCCAGCAGTAAACCGGGACAGATTAGAGATACGCAGTATTTT.

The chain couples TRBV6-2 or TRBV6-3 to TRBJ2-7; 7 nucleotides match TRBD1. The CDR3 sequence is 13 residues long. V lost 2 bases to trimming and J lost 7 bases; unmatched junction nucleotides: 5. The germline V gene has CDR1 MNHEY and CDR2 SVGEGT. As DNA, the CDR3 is TGTGCCAGCAGTTACAGGGGGCCGGGGGAGCAGTACTTC. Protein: CASSYRGPGEQYF.

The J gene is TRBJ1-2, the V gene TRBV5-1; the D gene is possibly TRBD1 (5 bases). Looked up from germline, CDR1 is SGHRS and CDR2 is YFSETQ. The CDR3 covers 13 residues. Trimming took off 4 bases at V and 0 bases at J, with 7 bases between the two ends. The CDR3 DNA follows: TGCGCCAGCAGCCCGGACACTAACTATGGCTACACCTTC. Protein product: CASSPDTNYGYTF.

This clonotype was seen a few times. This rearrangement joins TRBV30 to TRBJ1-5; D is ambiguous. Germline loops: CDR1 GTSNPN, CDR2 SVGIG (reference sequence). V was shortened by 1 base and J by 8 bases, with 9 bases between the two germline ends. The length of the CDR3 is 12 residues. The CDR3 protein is CAWSESGEPQHF. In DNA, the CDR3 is TGTGCCTGGAGTGAATCCGGTGAGCCCCAGCATTTT.

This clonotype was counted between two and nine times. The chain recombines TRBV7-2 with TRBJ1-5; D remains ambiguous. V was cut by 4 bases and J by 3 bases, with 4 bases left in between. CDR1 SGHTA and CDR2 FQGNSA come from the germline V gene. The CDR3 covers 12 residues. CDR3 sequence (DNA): TGTGCCAGCAGCTCCAACAATCAGCCCCAGCATTTT. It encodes CASSSNNQPQHF. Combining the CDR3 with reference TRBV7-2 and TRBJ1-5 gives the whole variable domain GAGVSQSPSNKVTEKGKDVELRCDPISGHTALYWYRQSLGQGLEFLIYFQGNSAPDKSGLPSDRFSAERTGGSVSTLTIQRTQQEDSAVYLCASSSNNQPQHFGDGTRLSIL.

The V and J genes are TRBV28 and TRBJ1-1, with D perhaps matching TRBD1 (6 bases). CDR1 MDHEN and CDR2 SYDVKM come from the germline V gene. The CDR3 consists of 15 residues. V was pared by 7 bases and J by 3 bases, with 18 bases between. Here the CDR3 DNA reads TGTGCCAGCACAGGGGATTTCATTAGGGACACTGAAGCTTTCTTT. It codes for CASTGDFIRDTEAFF.

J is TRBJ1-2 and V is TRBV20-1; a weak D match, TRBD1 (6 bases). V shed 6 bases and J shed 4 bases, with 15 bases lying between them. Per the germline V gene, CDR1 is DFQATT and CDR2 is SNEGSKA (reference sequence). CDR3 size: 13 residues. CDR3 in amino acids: CSAPDRRSYGYTF. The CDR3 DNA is TGCAGTGCGCCCGACAGGCGAAGCTATGGCTACACCTTC.

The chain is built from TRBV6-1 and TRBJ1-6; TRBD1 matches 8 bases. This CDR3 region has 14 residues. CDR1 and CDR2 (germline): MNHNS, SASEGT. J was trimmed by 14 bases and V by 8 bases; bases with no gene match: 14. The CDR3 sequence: CASANRGATETLHF. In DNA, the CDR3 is TGTGCCAGCGCAAACAGGGGGGCAACAGAGACCCTCCACTTT.

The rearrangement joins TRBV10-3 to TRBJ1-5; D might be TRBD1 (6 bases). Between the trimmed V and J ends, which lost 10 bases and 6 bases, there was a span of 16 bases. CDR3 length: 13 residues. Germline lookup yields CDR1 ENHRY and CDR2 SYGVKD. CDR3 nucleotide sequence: TGTGCCACAAGCGGGGGCAGGGTTCAGCCCCAGCATTTT. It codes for CATSGGRVQPQHF.

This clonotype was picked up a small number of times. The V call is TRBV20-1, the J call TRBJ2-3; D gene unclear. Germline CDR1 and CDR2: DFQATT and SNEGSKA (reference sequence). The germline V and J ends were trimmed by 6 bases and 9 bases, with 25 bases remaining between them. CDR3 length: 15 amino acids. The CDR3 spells CSAPPPGPVQGTQYF. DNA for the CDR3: TGCAGTGCACCCCCGCCGGGCCCCGTTCAAGGCACGCAGTATTTT.

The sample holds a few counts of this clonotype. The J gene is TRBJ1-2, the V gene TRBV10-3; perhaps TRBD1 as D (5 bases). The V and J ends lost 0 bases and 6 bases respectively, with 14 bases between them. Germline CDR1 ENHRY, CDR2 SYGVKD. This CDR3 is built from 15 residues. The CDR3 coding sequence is TGTGCCATCAGTGAGTCGAGGCAGGGTAGCGATGGCTACACCTTC. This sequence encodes CAISESRQGSDGYTF.

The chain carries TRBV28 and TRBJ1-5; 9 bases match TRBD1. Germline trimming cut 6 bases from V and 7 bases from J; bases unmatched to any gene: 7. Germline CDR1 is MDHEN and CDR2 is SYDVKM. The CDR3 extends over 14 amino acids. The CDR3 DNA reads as TGTGCCAGCAGCCTCGGACAGGGGTGGCAGCCCCAGCATTTT. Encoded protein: CASSLGQGWQPQHF.